The entry below gives a single T cell receptor (beta chain) sequence along with its context. This sample was included in a study of T cell changes during pregnancy in multiple sclerosis. V trimming: 11 bases; J trimming: 3 bases; junction bases outside the gene matches: 6. Germline lookup yields CDR1 SEHNR and CDR2 FQNEAQ (reference sequence). This CDR3 is 13 amino acids long. Here immunoSEQ multiplex PCR was the method, and the copy in TCRdb shows in-frame clones only, minus some. The sample lists tens of thousands of clones; roughly 89% were seen once. This specimen consisted of CD8+ T cells from peripheral blood mononuclear cells, obtained before pregnancy. The chain is built from TRBV7-9 and TRBJ1-4, with TRBD1 matching 7 bases. The source is a female donor with multiple sclerosis, enrolled in a pregnancy study. This CDR3 is CAVPGQSNEKLFF. DNA for the CDR3: TGTGCCGTCCCGGGACAGTCTAATGAAAAACTGTTTTTT.